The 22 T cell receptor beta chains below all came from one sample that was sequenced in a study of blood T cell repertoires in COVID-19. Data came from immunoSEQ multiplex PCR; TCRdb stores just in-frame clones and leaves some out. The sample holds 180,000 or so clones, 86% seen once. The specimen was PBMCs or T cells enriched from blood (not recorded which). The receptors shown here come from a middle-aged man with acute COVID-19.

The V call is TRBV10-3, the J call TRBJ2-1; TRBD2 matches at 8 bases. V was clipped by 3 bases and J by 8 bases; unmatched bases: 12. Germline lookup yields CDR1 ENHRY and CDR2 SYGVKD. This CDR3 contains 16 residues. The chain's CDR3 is CAISDTWRAGVDEQFF. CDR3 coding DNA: TGTGCCATCAGTGACACTTGGAGAGCGGGAGTGGATGAGCAGTTCTTC.

The CDR3 bases are TGTGCCAGTAGTATAGTTCAGGCACCGGCCGGAAACACCATATATTTT. It encodes CASSIVQAPAGNTIYF. The chain recombines TRBV19 with TRBJ1-3; D not resolved. Trimming stripped 1 base from V and 4 bases from J, with 14 bases between. Germline V lookup: CDR1 LNHDA, CDR2 SQIVND (reference sequence). The length of the CDR3 is 16 residues.

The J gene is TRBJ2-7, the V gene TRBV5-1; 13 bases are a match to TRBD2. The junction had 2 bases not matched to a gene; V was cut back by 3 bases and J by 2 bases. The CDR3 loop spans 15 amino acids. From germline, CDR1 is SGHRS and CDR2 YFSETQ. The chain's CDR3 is CASSWGLAGTYEQYF. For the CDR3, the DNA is TGCGCCAGCAGCTGGGGACTAGCGGGGACCTACGAGCAGTACTTC. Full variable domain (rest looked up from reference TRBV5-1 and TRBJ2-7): KAGVTQTPRYLIKTRGQQVTLSCSPISGHRSVSWYQQTPGQGLQFLFEYFSETQRNKGNFPGRFSGRQFSNSRSEMNVSTLELGDSALYLCASSWGLAGTYEQYFGPGTRLTVT.

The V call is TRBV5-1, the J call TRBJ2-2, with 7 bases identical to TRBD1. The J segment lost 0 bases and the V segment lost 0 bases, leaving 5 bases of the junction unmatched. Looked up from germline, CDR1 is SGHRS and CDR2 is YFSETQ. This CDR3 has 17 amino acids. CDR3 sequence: CASSLDPGTANTGELFF. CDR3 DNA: TGCGCCAGCAGCTTGGACCCCGGGACAGCGAACACCGGGGAGCTGTTTTTT.

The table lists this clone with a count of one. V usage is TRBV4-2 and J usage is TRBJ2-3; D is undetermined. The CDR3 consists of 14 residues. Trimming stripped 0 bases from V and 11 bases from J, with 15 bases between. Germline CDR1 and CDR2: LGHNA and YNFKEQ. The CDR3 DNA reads TGTGCCAGCAGCCAAGATCTGGAGTCGGCTAAGCAGTATTTT. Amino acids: CASSQDLESAKQYF.

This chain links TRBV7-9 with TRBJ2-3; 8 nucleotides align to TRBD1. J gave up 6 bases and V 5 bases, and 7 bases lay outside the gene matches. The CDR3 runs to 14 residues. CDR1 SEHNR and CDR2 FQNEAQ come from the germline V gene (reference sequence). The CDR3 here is CASSLQGAGDTQYF. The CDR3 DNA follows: TGTGCCAGCAGCCTTCAGGGGGCGGGCGATACGCAGTATTTT.

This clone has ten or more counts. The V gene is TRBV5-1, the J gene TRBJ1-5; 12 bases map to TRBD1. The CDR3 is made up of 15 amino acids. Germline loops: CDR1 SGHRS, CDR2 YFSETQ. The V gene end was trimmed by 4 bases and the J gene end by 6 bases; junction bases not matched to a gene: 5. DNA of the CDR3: TGCGCCAGCAGCCCCGGGACAGGGGGCGGTCAGCCCCAGCATTTT. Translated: CASSPGTGGGQPQHF.

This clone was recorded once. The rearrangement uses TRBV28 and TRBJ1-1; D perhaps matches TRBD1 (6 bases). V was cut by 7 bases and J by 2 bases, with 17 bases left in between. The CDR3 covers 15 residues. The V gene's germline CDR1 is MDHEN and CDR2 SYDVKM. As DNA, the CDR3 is TGTGCCAGCAATCCCGCAGGGGATCCCAACACTGAAGCTTTCTTT. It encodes CASNPAGDPNTEAFF. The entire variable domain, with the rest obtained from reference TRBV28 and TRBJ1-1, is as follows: DVKVTQSSRYLVKRTGEKVFLECVQDMDHENMFWYRQDPGLGLRLIYFSYDVKMKEKGDIPEGYSVSREKKERFSLILESASTNQTSMYLCASNPAGDPNTEAFFGQGTRLTVV.

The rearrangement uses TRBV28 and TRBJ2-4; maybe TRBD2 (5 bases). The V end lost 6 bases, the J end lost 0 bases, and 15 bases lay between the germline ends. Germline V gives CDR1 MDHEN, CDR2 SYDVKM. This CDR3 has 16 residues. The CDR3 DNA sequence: TGTGCCAGCAGCCCCGGACTGCAGATAGCCAAAAACATTCAGTACTTC. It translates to CASSPGLQIAKNIQYF.

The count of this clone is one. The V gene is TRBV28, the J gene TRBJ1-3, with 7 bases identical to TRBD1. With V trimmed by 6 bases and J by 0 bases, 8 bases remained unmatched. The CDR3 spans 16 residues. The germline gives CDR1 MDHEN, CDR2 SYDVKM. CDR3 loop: CASSGGDRTSGNTIYF. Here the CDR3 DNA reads TGTGCCAGCAGCGGGGGGGACAGAACCTCTGGAAACACCATATATTTT.

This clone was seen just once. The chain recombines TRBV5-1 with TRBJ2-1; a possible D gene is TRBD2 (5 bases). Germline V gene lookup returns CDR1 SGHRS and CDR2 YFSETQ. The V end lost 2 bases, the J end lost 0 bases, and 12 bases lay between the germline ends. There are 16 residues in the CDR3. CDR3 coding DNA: TGCGCCAGCAGCTTAACCGGGGAGATCTCCTACAATGAGCAGTTCTTC. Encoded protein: CASSLTGEISYNEQFF.

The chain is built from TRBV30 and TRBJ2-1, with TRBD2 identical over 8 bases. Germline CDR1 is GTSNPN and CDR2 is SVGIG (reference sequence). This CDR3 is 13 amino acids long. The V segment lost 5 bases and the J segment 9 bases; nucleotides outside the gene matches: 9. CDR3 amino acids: CAWARGLGVEQFF. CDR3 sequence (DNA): TGTGCCTGGGCGAGGGGACTAGGTGTTGAGCAGTTCTTC. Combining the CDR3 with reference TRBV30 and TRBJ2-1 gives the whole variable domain SQTIHQWPATLVQPVGSPLSLECTVEGTSNPNLYWYRQAAGRGLQLLFYSVGIGQISSEVPQNLSASRPQDRQFILSSKKLLLSDSGFYLCAWARGLGVEQFFGPGTRLTVL.

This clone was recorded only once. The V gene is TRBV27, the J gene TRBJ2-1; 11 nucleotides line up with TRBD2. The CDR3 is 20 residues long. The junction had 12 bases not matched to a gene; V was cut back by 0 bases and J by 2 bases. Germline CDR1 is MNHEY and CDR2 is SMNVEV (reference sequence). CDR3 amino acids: CASSLSLFGLAGLAYNEQFF. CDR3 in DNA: TGTGCCAGCAGTTTATCCCTATTTGGACTAGCGGGTTTGGCCTACAATGAGCAGTTCTTC.

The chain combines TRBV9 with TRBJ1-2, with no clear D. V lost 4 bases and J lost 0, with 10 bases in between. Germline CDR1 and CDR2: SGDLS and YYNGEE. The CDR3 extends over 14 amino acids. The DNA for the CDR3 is TGTGCCAGCAGCCCCCTGAAGCCTAACTATGGCTACACCTTC. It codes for CASSPLKPNYGYTF.

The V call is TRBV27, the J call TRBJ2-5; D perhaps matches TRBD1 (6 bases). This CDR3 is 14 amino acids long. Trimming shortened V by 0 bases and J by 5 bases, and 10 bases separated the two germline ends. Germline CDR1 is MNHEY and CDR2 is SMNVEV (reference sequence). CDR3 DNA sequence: TGTGCCAGCAGTTTATCTGGCAGGGGTGAGACCCAGTACTTC. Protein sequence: CASSLSGRGETQYF.

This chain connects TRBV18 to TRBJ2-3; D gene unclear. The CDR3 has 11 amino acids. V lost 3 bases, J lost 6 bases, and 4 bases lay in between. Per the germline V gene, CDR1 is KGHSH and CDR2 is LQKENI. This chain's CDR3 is CASSPADTQYF. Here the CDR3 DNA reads TGTGCCAGCTCACCGGCTGATACGCAGTATTTT.

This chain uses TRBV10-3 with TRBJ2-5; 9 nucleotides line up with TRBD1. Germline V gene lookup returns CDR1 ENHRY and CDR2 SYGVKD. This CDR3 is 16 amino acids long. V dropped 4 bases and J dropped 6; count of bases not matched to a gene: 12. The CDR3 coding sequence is TGTGCCATCAGTGGTCGGACAGGGGATCTGGGGAAGACCCAGTACTTC. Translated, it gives CAISGRTGDLGKTQYF.

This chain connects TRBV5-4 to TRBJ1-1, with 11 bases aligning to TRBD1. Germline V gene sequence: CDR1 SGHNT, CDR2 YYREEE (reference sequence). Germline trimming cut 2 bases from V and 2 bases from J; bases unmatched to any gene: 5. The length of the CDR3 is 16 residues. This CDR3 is CASSFTGQGANTEAFF. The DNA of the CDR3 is TGTGCCAGCAGCTTTACAGGACAGGGGGCAAACACTGAAGCTTTCTTT.

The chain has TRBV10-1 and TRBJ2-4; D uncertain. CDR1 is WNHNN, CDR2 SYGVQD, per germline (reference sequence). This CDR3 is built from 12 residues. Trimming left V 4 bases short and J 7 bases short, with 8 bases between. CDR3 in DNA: TGCGCCAGCAGTGGAATAGAGAACATTCAGTACTTC. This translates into CASSGIENIQYF.

This chain's CDR3 is CATSRQLIGNTIYF. The CDR3, as DNA: TGTGCCACCAGCAGACAACTTATTGGAAACACCATATATTTT. The chain employs TRBV15 and TRBJ1-3; D not certain. Between the trimmed V and J ends, which lost 2 bases and 3 bases, there was a span of 8 bases. The CDR3 is made up of 14 amino acids. From germline, CDR1 is LNHNV and CDR2 YYDKDF (reference sequence).

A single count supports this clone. CDR3 region: CASSLGLQNIQYF. The CDR3 bases are TGCGCCAGCAGCTTGGGGCTTCAAAACATTCAGTACTTC. The genes are TRBV5-1 and TRBJ2-4; D gene uncertain. The CDR3 is 13 amino acids. Trimming left V 0 bases short and J 5 bases short, with 6 bases between. Germline loops: CDR1 SGHRS, CDR2 YFSETQ.

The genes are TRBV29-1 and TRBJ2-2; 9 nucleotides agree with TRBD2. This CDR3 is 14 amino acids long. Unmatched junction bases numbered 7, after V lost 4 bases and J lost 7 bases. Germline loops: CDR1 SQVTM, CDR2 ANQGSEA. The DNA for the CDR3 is TGCAGCGTTGGTACTAGCGGGTTGGGCGGGGAGCTGTTTTTT. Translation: CSVGTSGLGGELFF.